The TCR beta chain described here comes from a study of glioma-infiltrating T cells after dendritic cell vaccination. The study's findings and limits: Higher TCR clonality did not directly relate to longer survival. Patients with more pretreatment TILs had longer time to progression and survival.

Clones were read by immunoSEQ multiplex PCR, and TCRdb kept only the in-frame ones, dropping some. The data show more than 95,000 clones, roughly 79% seen once. The germline V gene has CDR1 SEHNR and CDR2 FQNEAQ (reference sequence). The CDR3 contains 16 residues. The ends were cut back, 5 bases at V and 5 bases at J, with 21 bases in the middle. Concerning this clone: Antigen unknown.

This clonotype originated in a human donor with glioblastoma. Source: blood, taken before dendritic cell vaccination. This rearrangement joins TRBV7-9 to TRBJ1-1; D perhaps matches TRBD1 (5 bases). CDR3 region: CASSPDTGGSLTEAFF. Here the CDR3 DNA reads TGTGCCAGCAGCCCAGACACTGGGGGGTCTTTAACTGAAGCTTTCTTT. Drawing the rest from reference TRBV7-9 and TRBJ1-1, the complete variable domain is DTGVSQNPRHKITKRGQNVTFRCDPISEHNRLYWYRQTLGQGPEFLTYFQNEAQLEKSRLLSDRFSAERPKGSFSTLEIQRTEQGDSAMYLCASSPDTGGSLTEAFFGQGTRLTVV.